A single sample is the source of the 3 T cell receptor beta chains below, sequenced in a study of blood T cell repertoires in COVID-19. Clones were sequenced by immunoSEQ multiplex PCR, and TCRdb holds only the in-frame ones, with some missing. The profile covers about 130,000 clones, with more than 75% appearing a single time and about a sixth taken by the ten largest. The sample comprised peripheral blood. These receptor sequences come from a woman in her forties or fifties who had recovered from COVID-19.

This rearrangement joins TRBV3-1 (or the pseudogene TRBV3-2) to TRBJ1-1; D is undetermined. With 1 base removed from V and 7 bases from J, the gap between germline ends came to 13 bases. Germline CDR1 and CDR2: LGHDT and YNNKEL (reference sequence). The CDR3 spans 14 residues. In DNA form, the CDR3 reads TGTGCCAGCAGCCAAGTTTACGGAGCTCGTGAAGCTTTCTTT. Translation gives CASSQVYGAREAFF.

V gene TRBV30 combines with J gene TRBJ1-2; D is perhaps TRBD1 (6 bases). Germline CDR1 GTSNPN, CDR2 SVGIG (reference sequence). Trimming removed 3 bases from V and 4 bases from J, with 15 bases in between. The CDR3 contains 14 residues. CDR3 amino acids: CAWSHPGQSYGYTF. In DNA form, the CDR3 reads TGTGCCTGGAGCCATCCTGGACAGAGCTATGGCTACACCTTC.

The chain joins TRBV19 to TRBJ2-7, with D perhaps TRBD1 (6 bases). The germline gives CDR1 LNHDA, CDR2 SQIVND (reference sequence). V lost 1 base and J 6 bases, leaving 16 bases between the germline ends. The CDR3 loop spans 15 amino acids. CDR3 sequence reads: CASSIGGTGLSEQYF. In DNA, the CDR3 is TGTGCCAGTAGTATAGGGGGTACAGGGCTAAGCGAGCAGTACTTC.